The TCR beta chain described here comes from a study of blood T cell repertoires in COVID-19. At the level of the study: Samples representing acute and convalescent COVID-19 were sourced from the United States, Italy and Spain. The analysed material was cDNA or gDNA that came from T cells, B-cell-depleted T cells, or PBMCs.

The ends were cut back, 0 bases at V and 7 bases at J, with 12 bases in the middle. This CDR3 comprises 15 residues. The germline V gene has CDR1 MNHEY and CDR2 SVGAGI. Authors' methods: Amplification of reference gene primers provided the estimated nucleated cell counts. Repertoires were generated with immunoSEQ multiplex PCR, while TCRdb's copy carries only in-frame clones and drops some. V, J and clone size reflect that table, while D and trimming were determined from the DNA. There are under 200,000 clones in the sample; around 82% occur only once, and more than 8% lies in the top ten. Sequences were obtained from peripheral blood. This chain uses TRBV6-5 with TRBJ2-2, with D possibly TRBD1 on 6 matching bases. The TCR comes from a woman of 80 years or more with acute or convalescent COVID-19. The CDR3 region has the DNA TGTGCCAGCAGTTACTCGAATTCAGGGGTCGGGGAGCTGTTTTTT. It encodes CASSYSNSGVGELFF.